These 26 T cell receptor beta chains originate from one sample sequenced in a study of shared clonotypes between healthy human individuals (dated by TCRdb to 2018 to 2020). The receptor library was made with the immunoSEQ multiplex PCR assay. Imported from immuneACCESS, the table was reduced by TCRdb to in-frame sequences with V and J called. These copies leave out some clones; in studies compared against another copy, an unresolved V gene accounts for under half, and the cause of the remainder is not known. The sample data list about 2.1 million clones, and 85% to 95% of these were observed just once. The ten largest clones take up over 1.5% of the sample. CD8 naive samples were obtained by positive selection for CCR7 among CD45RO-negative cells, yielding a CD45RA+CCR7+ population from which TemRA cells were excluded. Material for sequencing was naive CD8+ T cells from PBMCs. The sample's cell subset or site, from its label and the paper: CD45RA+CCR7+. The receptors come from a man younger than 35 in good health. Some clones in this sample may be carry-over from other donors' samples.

The CDR3 sequence: CATAQSEKLFF. The CDR3 nucleotides are TGTGCCACCGCCCAGAGTGAAAAACTGTTTTTT. V usage is TRBV2 and J usage is TRBJ1-4; D remains ambiguous. Germline-derived CDR1 and CDR2 are SNHLY and FYNNEI. This CDR3 spans 11 amino acids. The V end was cut by 10 bases, the J end by 7 bases, with 10 bases between.

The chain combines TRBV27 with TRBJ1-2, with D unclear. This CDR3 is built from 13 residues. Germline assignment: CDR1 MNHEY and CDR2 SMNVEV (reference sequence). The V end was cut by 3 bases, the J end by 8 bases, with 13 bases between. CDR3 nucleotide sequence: TGTGCCAGCAGTTTGACCCCCTCGCGCGGCTACACCTTC. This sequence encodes CASSLTPSRGYTF.

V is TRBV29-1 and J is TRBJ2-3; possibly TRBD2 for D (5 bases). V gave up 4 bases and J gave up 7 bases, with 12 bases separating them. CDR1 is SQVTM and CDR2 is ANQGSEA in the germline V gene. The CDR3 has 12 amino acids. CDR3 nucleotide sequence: TGCAGCGTTGTTGGGAGTGAAAATACGCAGTATTTT. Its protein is CSVVGSENTQYF.

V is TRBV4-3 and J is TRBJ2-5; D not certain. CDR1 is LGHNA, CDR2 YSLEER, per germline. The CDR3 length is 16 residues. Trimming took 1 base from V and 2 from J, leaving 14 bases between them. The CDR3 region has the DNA TGCGCCAGCAGCCAAGTTATCGGCGGTTCTCAAGAGACCCAGTACTTC. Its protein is CASSQVIGGSQETQYF.

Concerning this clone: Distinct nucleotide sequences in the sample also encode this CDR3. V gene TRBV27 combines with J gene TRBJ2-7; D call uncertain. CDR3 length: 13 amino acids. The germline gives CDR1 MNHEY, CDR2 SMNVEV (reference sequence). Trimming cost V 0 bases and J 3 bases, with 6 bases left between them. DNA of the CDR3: TGTGCCAGCAGTTTATCTTCCCTCTACGAGCAGTACTTC. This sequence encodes CASSLSSLYEQYF.

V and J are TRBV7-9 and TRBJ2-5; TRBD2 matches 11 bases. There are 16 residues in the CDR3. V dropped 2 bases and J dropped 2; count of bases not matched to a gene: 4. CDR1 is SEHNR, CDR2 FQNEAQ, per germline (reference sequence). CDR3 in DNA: TGTGCCAGCAGCTTAATGACTAGCGGGGTACAAGAGACCCAGTACTTC. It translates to CASSLMTSGVQETQYF.

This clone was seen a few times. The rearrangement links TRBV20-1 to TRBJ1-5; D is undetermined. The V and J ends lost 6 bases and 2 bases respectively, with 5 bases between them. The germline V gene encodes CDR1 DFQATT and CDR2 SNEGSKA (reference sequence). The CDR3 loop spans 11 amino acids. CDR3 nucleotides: TGCAGTGCGGCCGGCAATCAGCCCCAGCATTTT. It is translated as CSAAGNQPQHF.

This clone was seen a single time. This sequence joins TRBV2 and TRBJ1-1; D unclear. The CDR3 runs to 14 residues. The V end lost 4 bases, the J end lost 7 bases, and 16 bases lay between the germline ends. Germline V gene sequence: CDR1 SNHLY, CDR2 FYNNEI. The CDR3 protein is CASSATEKYYEAFF. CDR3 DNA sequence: TGTGCCAGCAGTGCCACGGAGAAGTACTATGAAGCTTTCTTT.

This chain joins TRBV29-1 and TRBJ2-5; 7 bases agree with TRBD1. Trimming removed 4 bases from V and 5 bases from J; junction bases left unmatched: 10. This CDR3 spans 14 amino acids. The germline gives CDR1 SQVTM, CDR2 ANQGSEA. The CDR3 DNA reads TGCAGCGTTGTGGCAGGGGGTTTGGAGGAGACCCAGTACTTC. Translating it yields CSVVAGGLEETQYF. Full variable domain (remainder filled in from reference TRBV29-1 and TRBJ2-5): SAVISQKPSRDICQRGTSLTIQCQVDSQVTMMFWYRQQPGQSLTLIATANQGSEATYESGFVIDKFPISRPNLTFSTLTVSNMSPEDSSIYLCSVVAGGLEETQYFGPGTRLLVL.

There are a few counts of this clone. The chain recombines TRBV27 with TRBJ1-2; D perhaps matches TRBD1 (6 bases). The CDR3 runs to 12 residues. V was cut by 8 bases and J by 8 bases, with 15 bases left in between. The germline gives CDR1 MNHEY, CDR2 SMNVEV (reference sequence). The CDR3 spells CASGGRWDGYTF. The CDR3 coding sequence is TGTGCCAGCGGGGGGCGATGGGACGGCTACACCTTC.

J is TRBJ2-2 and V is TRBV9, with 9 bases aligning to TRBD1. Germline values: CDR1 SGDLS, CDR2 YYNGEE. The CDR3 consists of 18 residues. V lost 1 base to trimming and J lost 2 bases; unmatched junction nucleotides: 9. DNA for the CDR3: TGTGCCAGCAGCGTATCATTGGGACAGGGAAAAAACACCGGGGAGCTGTTTTTT. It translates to CASSVSLGQGKNTGELFF.

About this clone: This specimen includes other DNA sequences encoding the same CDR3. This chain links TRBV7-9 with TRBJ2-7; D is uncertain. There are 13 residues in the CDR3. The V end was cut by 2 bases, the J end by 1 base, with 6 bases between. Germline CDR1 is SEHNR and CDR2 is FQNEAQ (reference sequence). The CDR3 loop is CASSLKGSYEQYF. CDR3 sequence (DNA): TGTGCCAGCAGCTTAAAGGGATCCTACGAGCAGTACTTC.

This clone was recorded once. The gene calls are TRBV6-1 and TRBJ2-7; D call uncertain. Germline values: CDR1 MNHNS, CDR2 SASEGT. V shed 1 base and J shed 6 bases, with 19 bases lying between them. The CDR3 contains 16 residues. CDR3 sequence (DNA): TGTGCCAGCAGTGAAGAGGCAGGTTTTAGTCAGGTCGAGCAGTACTTC. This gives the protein CASSEEAGFSQVEQYF.

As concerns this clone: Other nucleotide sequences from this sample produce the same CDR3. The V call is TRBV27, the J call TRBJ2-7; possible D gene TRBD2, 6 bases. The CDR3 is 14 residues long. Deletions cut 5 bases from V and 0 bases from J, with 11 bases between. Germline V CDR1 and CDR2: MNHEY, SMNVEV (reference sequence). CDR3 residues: CASSLVAASYEQYF. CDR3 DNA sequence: TGTGCCAGCAGTCTGGTAGCGGCCTCCTACGAGCAGTACTTC.

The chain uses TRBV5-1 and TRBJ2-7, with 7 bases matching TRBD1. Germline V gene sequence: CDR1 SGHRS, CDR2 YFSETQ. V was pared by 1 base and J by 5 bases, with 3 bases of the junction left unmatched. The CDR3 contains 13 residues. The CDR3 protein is CASSLITGDEQYF. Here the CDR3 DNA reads TGCGCCAGCAGCTTGATCACAGGGGACGAGCAGTACTTC.

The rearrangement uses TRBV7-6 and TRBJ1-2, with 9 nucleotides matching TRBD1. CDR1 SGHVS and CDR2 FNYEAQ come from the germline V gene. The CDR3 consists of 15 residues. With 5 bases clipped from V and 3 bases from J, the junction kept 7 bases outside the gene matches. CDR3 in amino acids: CASSTGQGLHYGYTF. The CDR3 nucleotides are TGTGCCAGCAGCACGGGACAGGGTCTCCACTATGGCTACACCTTC.

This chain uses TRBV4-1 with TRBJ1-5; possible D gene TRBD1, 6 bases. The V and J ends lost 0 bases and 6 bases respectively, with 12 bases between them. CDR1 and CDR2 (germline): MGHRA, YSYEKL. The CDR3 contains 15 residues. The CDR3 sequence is CASSQDSSRGQPQHF. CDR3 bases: TGCGCCAGCAGCCAAGACTCCTCCAGGGGTCAGCCCCAGCATTTT.

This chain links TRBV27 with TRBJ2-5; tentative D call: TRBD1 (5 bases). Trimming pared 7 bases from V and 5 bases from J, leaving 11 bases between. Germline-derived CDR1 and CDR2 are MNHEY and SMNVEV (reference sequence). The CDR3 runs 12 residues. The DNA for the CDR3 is TGTGCCAGCACCAGACCAGGGGAGACCCAGTACTTC. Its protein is CASTRPGETQYF.

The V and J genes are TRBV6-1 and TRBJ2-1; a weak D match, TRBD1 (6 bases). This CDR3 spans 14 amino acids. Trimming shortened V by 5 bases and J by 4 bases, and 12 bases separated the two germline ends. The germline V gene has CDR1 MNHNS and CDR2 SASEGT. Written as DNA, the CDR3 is TGTGCCAGCAGTAACCGACAGGATTACAATGAGCAGTTCTTC. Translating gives CASSNRQDYNEQFF.

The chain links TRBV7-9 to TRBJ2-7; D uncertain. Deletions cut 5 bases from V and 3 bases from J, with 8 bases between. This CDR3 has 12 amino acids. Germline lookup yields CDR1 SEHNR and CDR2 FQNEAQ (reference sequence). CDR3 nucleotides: TGTGCCAGCAGCGACACGTACTACGAGCAGTACTTC. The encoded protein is CASSDTYYEQYF.

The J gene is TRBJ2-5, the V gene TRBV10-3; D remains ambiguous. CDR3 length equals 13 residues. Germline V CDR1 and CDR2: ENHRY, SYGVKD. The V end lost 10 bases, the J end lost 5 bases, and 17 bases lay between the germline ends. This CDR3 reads CASGPDATETQYF. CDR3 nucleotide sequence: TGTGCCAGCGGACCGGACGCCACCGAGACCCAGTACTTC.

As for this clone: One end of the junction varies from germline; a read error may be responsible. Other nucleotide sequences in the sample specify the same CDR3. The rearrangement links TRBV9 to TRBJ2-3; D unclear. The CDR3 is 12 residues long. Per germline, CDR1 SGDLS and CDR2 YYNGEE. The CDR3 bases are TGTGCTAGCAGCGTAGGCAGAGATACGCAGTATTTT. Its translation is CASSVGRDTQYF. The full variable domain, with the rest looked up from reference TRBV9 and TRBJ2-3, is DSGVTQTPKHLITATGQRVTLRCSPRSGDLSVYWYQQSLDQGLQFLIQYYNGEERAKGNILERFSAQQFPDLHSELNLSSLELGDSALYFCASSVGRDTQYFGPGTRLTVL.

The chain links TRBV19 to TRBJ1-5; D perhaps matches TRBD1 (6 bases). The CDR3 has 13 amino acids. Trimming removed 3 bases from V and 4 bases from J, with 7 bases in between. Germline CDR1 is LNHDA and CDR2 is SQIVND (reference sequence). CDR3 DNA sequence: TGTGCCAGTAGTATGCAGGGGAATCAGCCCCAGCATTTT. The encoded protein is CASSMQGNQPQHF.

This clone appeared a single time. The CDR3 protein is CASNPQGGPHYGYTF. The CDR3 bases are TGTGCCAGCAACCCTCAAGGGGGGCCGCACTATGGCTACACCTTC. The V call is TRBV6-5, the J call TRBJ1-2, with D maybe TRBD1 (6 bases). This CDR3 has 15 residues. Germline assignment: CDR1 MNHEY and CDR2 SVGAGI. The ends were cut back, 7 bases at V and 3 bases at J, with 18 bases in the middle.

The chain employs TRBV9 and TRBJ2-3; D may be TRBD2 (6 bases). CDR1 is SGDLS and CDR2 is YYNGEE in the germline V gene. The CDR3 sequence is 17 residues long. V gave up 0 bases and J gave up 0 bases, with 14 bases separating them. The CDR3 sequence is CASSVAGSGTSTDTQYF. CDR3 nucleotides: TGTGCCAGCAGCGTAGCTGGTAGCGGAACTAGCACAGATACGCAGTATTTT.

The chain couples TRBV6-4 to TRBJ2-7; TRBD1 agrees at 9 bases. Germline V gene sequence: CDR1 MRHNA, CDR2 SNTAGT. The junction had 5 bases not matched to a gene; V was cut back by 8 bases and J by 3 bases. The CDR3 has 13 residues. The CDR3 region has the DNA TGTGCCAGCTGGCCGGGACAGGGCTACGAGCAGTACTTC. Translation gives CASWPGQGYEQYF.